The clone carrying this TCR beta chain has a count of ten or more. The antigen is not known. One entry per CDR3 protein results from TCRdb running MiXCR on the RT-PCR reads. The sample holds 600,000 to 850,000 distinct CDR3 sequences, less than 15% seen once. These data originate in a study of response to subunit inactivated influenza vaccine. This CDR3 is built from 14 residues. V lost 5 bases to trimming and J lost 3 bases, with 11 bases between them. Germline CDR1 SGHAT, CDR2 FQNNGV. Study-level results: Seasonal influenza vaccination, on each occasion, was suggested by the authors to recruit few new T cells.

Sample: PBMCs from blood, taken 14 days before vaccination. The receptor was derived from a man aged 50 to 60 who received an inactivated influenza vaccine. The chain has TRBV11-2 and TRBJ2-1; D remains ambiguous. The CDR3 DNA is TGTGCCAGCAGCATCCGGGTCGGCTACAATGAGCAGTTCTTC. Its protein is CASSIRVGYNEQFF. Supplemented by reference TRBV11-2 and TRBJ2-1, the full variable domain reads EAGVAQSPRYKIIEKRQSVAFWCNPISGHATLYWYQQILGQGPKLLIQFQNNGVVDDSQLPKDRFSAERLKGVDSTLKIQPAKLEDSAVYLCASSIRVGYNEQFFGPGTRLTVL.